A single sample is the source of the 29 T cell receptor beta chains below, sequenced in a study of brain T cells in children with intractable seizures (dated by TCRdb to the early 2020s). The library was produced with the immunoSEQ multiplex PCR assay. Imported from immuneACCESS, the table was reduced by TCRdb to in-frame sequences with V and J called. These copies leave out some clones; in studies compared against another copy, an unresolved V gene accounts for under half, and the cause of the remainder is not known. The sample has approximately 110,000 clones on record, 85% to 95% of them singletons. The top ten constitute under 4.5% of the sample. The time point label, as the study defines it: resected brain tissue, or blood drawn just prior to surgery. This sample comprised peripheral blood, obtained at surgery. The receptors here all came from a boy under three years old with hemimegalencephaly and intractable seizures.

The rearrangement joins TRBV28 to TRBJ2-7, with D possibly being TRBD1 (5 bases). The CDR3 extends over 14 amino acids. Germline CDR1 is MDHEN and CDR2 is SYDVKM. Deletions cut 3 bases from V and 6 bases from J, with 15 bases between. CDR3 sequence (DNA): TGTGCCAGCAGTTTGGGCAGGGTGGCCGGCGAGCAGTACTTC. Protein product: CASSLGRVAGEQYF.

This chain uses TRBV28 with TRBJ1-3; no reliable D call. Germline lookup yields CDR1 MDHEN and CDR2 SYDVKM. The CDR3 is 15 residues long. V lost 6 bases, J lost 0 bases, and 12 bases lay in between. CDR3 sequence: CASSAKINSGNTIYF. DNA for the CDR3: TGTGCCAGCAGCGCCAAAATAAACTCTGGAAACACCATATATTTT.

J is TRBJ2-2 and V is TRBV6-4, with D possibly TRBD2 on 9 matching bases. Trimming took off 6 bases at V and 4 bases at J, with 27 bases between the two ends. The CDR3 sequence is 19 residues long. Germline V lookup: CDR1 MRHNA, CDR2 SNTAGT. CDR3 DNA: TGTGCCAGCAGCCAGGGGGCAGCCCTTATAGCGGGAGCCACCGGGGAGCTGTTTTTT. Encoded protein: CASSQGAALIAGATGELFF.

The chain carries TRBV7-2 and TRBJ1-1; weak D call: TRBD1 (5 bases). The CDR3 extends over 14 amino acids. The germline gives CDR1 SGHTA, CDR2 FQGNSA. V was shortened by 3 bases and J by 0 bases, with 8 bases between the two germline ends. The CDR3: CASSFWGLNTEAFF. CDR3 sequence (DNA): TGTGCCAGCAGCTTCTGGGGCCTGAACACTGAAGCTTTCTTT.

V is TRBV6-6 and J is TRBJ2-7; D not resolved. The V end lost 0 bases, the J end lost 2 bases, and 5 bases lay between the germline ends. Looked up from germline, CDR1 is MNHNY and CDR2 is SVGAGI (reference sequence). CDR3 length equals 13 residues. The CDR3 protein is CASSYSNAYEQYF. As DNA, the CDR3 is TGTGCCAGCAGTTACTCGAACGCCTACGAGCAGTACTTC.

Only one count was recorded for this clone. V gene TRBV15 combines with J gene TRBJ1-4; 9 bases fit TRBD1. The CDR3 contains 15 residues. Per the germline V gene, CDR1 is LNHNV and CDR2 is YYDKDF (reference sequence). V lost 4 bases and J lost 5; bases outside the gene matches: 5. The CDR3 loop is CATSTFGTGNEKLFF. For the CDR3, the DNA is TGTGCCACCAGCACCTTCGGGACAGGGAATGAAAAACTGTTTTTT. The variable domain in full, completed from reference TRBV15 and TRBJ1-4, reads DAMVIQNPRYQVTQFGKPVTLSCSQTLNHNVMYWYQQKSSQAPKLLFHYYDKDFNNEADTPDNFQSRRPNTSFCFLDIRSPGLGDTAMYLCATSTFGTGNEKLFFGSGTQLSVL.

The genes are TRBV2 and TRBJ2-1; 11 nucleotides agree with TRBD2. CDR1 and CDR2 (germline): SNHLY, FYNNEI. The V segment lost 6 bases and the J segment 7 bases; nucleotides outside the gene matches: 14. The CDR3 loop spans 17 amino acids. DNA for the CDR3: TGTGCCAGCAGGGACTCGAGCACTAGCGGGAGCTTGAATGAGCAGTTCTTC. The encoded protein is CASRDSSTSGSLNEQFF.

This rearrangement joins TRBV27 to TRBJ1-2; D call uncertain. The length of the CDR3 is 13 residues. V shed 0 bases and J shed 8 bases, with 10 bases lying between them. Germline V CDR1 and CDR2: MNHEY, SMNVEV (reference sequence). The CDR3 bases are TGTGCCAGCAGTTTATCGTCTAGGTTCGGCTACACCTTC. Residues: CASSLSSRFGYTF.

The rearrangement links TRBV2 to TRBJ2-3; D remains ambiguous. The germline gives CDR1 SNHLY, CDR2 FYNNEI. Trimming removed 8 bases from V and 1 base from J, with 13 bases in between. This CDR3 has 14 amino acids. The CDR3 nucleotides read TGTGCCAGCGGTAATCCCCCGGGCACAGATACGCAGTATTTT. Protein product: CASGNPPGTDTQYF.

This sequence joins TRBV7-9 and TRBJ1-1; perhaps TRBD1 as D (5 bases). Per germline, CDR1 SEHNR and CDR2 FQNEAQ (reference sequence). This CDR3 contains 14 residues. The V end was cut by 4 bases, the J end by 1 base, with 10 bases between. The CDR3 loop is CASSSGTANTEAFF. The CDR3 DNA reads TGTGCCAGCAGCTCTGGGACGGCGAACACTGAAGCTTTCTTT.

The rearrangement joins TRBV23-1 to TRBJ2-1, with D perhaps TRBD1 or TRBD2 (5 bases each). TRBV23-1 is treated as an ORF (open reading frame) with a function not yet certain. The V end was cut by 0 bases, the J end by 5 bases, with 11 bases between. There are 15 residues in the CDR3. CDR3 in amino acids: CASSQSGTSNNEQFF. For the CDR3, the DNA is TGCGCCAGCAGTCAATCCGGGACCAGTAACAATGAGCAGTTCTTC.

The chain couples TRBV30 to TRBJ2-1; no clear D gene. Germline V gene data show CDR1 as GTSNPN and CDR2 as SVGIG (reference sequence). This CDR3 is 14 amino acids long. Between the trimmed V and J ends, which lost 5 bases and 5 bases, there was a span of 16 bases. The CDR3 protein is CAWDRLPGNNEQFF. The CDR3, as DNA: TGTGCCTGGGATCGACTCCCCGGAAACAATGAGCAGTTCTTC.

This CDR3 is CASRDGPEAFF. For the CDR3, the DNA is TGTGCCAGCAGGGATGGGCCTGAAGCTTTCTTT. The chain recombines TRBV6-5 with TRBJ1-1; unclear D gene. CDR3 length equals 11 residues. The V end was cut by 6 bases, the J end by 6 bases, with 8 bases between. Germline CDR1 reads MNHEY; CDR2 reads SVGAGI.

This clone showed up just a few times. The gene calls are TRBV10-1 and TRBJ1-1, with a possible D match to TRBD1 (5 bases). Per germline, CDR1 WNHNN and CDR2 SYGVQD (reference sequence). This CDR3 comprises 11 residues. Trimming cost V 11 bases and J 10 bases, with 17 bases left between them. The CDR3 spells CARPRGYGAFF. The CDR3, as DNA: TGCGCCCGCCCTCGGGGGTACGGAGCTTTCTTT.

The chain is built from TRBV28 and TRBJ1-1, with 7 nucleotides matching TRBD1. J was trimmed by 8 bases and V by 8 bases; bases with no gene match: 8. The CDR3 contains 12 residues. CDR1 and CDR2 (germline): MDHEN, SYDVKM. CDR3 coding DNA: TGTGCCAGCCTTATTATAGGGGGCGAAGCTTTCTTT. The encoded protein is CASLIIGGEAFF.

To note about this clone: Since the CDR3 does not end with the conserved phenylalanine or tryptophan, this likely comes from a read error. The DNA is omitted, as the CDR3 cannot be located on it reliably, and the CDR3 follows TCRdb's listing. The chain recombines TRBV7-3 with TRBJ2-7; the DNA was not compared with TRBD1, the D call given in the table. CDR1 is SGHTA, CDR2 FQGTGA, per germline. The CDR3 sequence runs 11 residues, both termini included. CDR3 residues: CASSPRTGKSL.

The chain employs TRBV4-1 and TRBJ2-5, with D unresolved. Germline assignment: CDR1 MGHRA and CDR2 YSYEKL. The V gene lost 1 base and the J gene lost 1 base, with 4 bases spanning the gap. The CDR3 has 13 residues. CDR3 loop: CASSQGGQETQYF. The CDR3, as DNA: TGCGCCAGCAGCCAAGGGGGCCAAGAGACCCAGTACTTC.

The chain links TRBV5-1 to TRBJ2-2, with 11 positions matching TRBD2. Germline loops: CDR1 SGHRS, CDR2 YFSETQ. The length of the CDR3 is 16 residues. V lost 4 bases and J lost 1; bases outside the gene matches: 3. CDR3 nucleotides: TGCGCCAGCAGCCTAGGGACTAGCGGGAACACCGGGGAGCTGTTTTTT. Residues: CASSLGTSGNTGELFF.

The chain is built from TRBV6-5 and TRBJ2-7; D remains unclear. The germline CDR1 and CDR2 sequences are MNHEY and SVGAGI. Trimming removed 5 bases at V and 3 bases at J, with 11 bases between. This CDR3 contains 13 residues. The CDR3: CASSLTQNYEQYF. The CDR3 nucleotides are TGTGCCAGCAGTCTTACCCAGAACTACGAGCAGTACTTC.

The rearrangement joins TRBV12-3 or TRBV12-4 to TRBJ1-1; D not certain. This CDR3 has 13 residues. V lost 3 bases to trimming and J lost 2 bases, with 7 bases between them. CDR3 coding DNA: TGTGCCAGCAGTTTTGCTTCTAACACTGAAGCTTTCTTT. This codes for CASSFASNTEAFF.

The V gene is TRBV9, the J gene TRBJ2-5; D is unclear. V lost 1 base to trimming and J lost 5 bases, with 9 bases between them. This CDR3 region has 13 residues. Germline V gene data show CDR1 as SGDLS and CDR2 as YYNGEE. This chain's CDR3 is CASSVNPVETQYF. CDR3 bases: TGTGCCAGCAGCGTAAACCCAGTTGAGACCCAGTACTTC.

In this sample, this clone turned up once. The gene calls are TRBV28 and TRBJ1-2, with 10 positions matching TRBD1. Germline CDR1 reads MDHEN; CDR2 reads SYDVKM. The CDR3 is made up of 15 amino acids. V shed 5 bases and J 1 base; nucleotides not matched to a gene: 4. The CDR3 spells CASSTTGGNNYGYTF. In nucleotides, the CDR3 is TGTGCCAGCAGTACGACAGGGGGCAATAACTATGGCTACACCTTC.

The chain uses TRBV11-3 and TRBJ2-1; tentative D call: TRBD2 (6 bases). The CDR3 sequence is 19 residues long. V gave up 5 bases and J gave up 1 base, with 24 bases separating them. From germline, CDR1 is SGHNT and CDR2 YENEEA. The CDR3 DNA follows: TGTGCCAGCAGCCCATTACCCTGGTGGGAGGAGGAGTCCTACAATGAGCAGTTCTTC. Protein product: CASSPLPWWEEESYNEQFF.

This clone was counted once. The chain couples TRBV15 to TRBJ2-2, with D hard to call. Trimming pared 0 bases from V and 4 bases from J, leaving 6 bases between. The germline CDR1 and CDR2 sequences are LNHNV and YYDKDF (reference sequence). The CDR3 runs 14 residues. The CDR3 region has the DNA TGTGCCACCAGCAGAGATCTTCCCACCGGGGAGCTGTTTTTT. Protein sequence: CATSRDLPTGELFF.

The chain couples TRBV19 to TRBJ1-4; tentative D call: TRBD1 (5 bases). Germline V gene sequence: CDR1 LNHDA, CDR2 SQIVND (reference sequence). Trimming pared 6 bases from V and 6 bases from J, leaving 20 bases between. This CDR3 region has 16 residues. CDR3 amino acids: CASSPGPGRRDEKLFF. In nucleotides, the CDR3 is TGTGCCAGTAGCCCGGGACCTGGGCGGAGGGATGAAAAACTGTTTTTT. Using reference TRBV19 and TRBJ1-4 for the parts outside the CDR3, the full variable domain is DGGITQSPKYLFRKEGQNVTLSCEQNLNHDAMYWYRQDPGQGLRLIYYSQIVNDFQKGDIAEGYSVSREKKESFPLTVTSAQKNPTAFYLCASSPGPGRRDEKLFFGSGTQLSVL.

V and J are TRBV28 and TRBJ2-6; no clear D. Germline CDR1 is MDHEN and CDR2 is SYDVKM. V was pared by 3 bases and J by 1 base, with 4 bases between. The CDR3 runs 14 residues. The CDR3 DNA is TGTGCCAGCAGTTTGTGGTCTGGGGCCAACGTCCTGACTTTC. As protein: CASSLWSGANVLTF.

The chain links TRBV5-1 to TRBJ2-3; D is perhaps TRBD2 (5 bases). CDR1 SGHRS and CDR2 YFSETQ come from the germline V gene. V lost 4 bases to trimming and J lost 9 bases, with 15 bases between them. CDR3 length: 13 residues. CDR3 nucleotides: TGCGCCAGCAGCGTCGGTTTCGGGAAGACGCAGTATTTT. Its protein product is CASSVGFGKTQYF.

This clone has a single count. This rearrangement joins TRBV19 to TRBJ2-7; TRBD2 matches at 8 bases. The J segment lost 4 bases and the V segment lost 5 bases, leaving 10 bases of the junction unmatched. The CDR3 loop spans 15 amino acids. CDR1 and CDR2 (germline): LNHDA, SQIVND (reference sequence). The CDR3, as DNA: TGTGCCAGTAGTCGGCTAGCGGGCCCGTCATACGAGCAGTACTTC. Its protein product is CASSRLAGPSYEQYF.

J is TRBJ2-1 and V is TRBV29-1, with TRBD2 matching 10 bases. Germline-derived CDR1 and CDR2 are SQVTM and ANQGSEA. The V segment lost 0 bases and the J segment 5 bases; nucleotides outside the gene matches: 4. The CDR3 length is 15 residues. The CDR3 region is CSVEDSGRHNNEQFF. The CDR3 region has the DNA TGCAGCGTTGAAGATAGCGGGAGGCACAACAATGAGCAGTTCTTC.